The clone carrying this T cell receptor beta chain was seen many times. The target antigen is unknown. Germline V gives CDR1 SGHVS, CDR2 FNYEAQ. Trimming took 10 bases from V and 1 from J, leaving 13 bases between them. The CDR3 covers 13 residues. During its preparation, the TCRbeta library received unique molecular identifiers. TCRdb redid the calling of the PCR reads with MiXCR, one entry per CDR3 protein. The sample consists of around 31,000 distinct CDR3 sequences, roughly 6.7% of them appearing once. This record comes from a study of T-cell reconstitution after alpha-beta-depleted transplantation in children. Study-level findings and limits: In patients about two months after transplant, alpha-beta T cells reportedly arose from several hundred expanded graft clones. The high TCRbeta diversity at day 60 in some patients came from surviving recipient T cells and thymic progenitors. One year post-transplant, T-cell counts and diversity were largely derived from T cells produced anew.

The chain joins TRBV7-6 to TRBJ2-5, with D hard to call. This clonotype originated in a child under two years old who had a stem cell transplant for acute myeloid leukemia, so the T cells may come from the graft donor. The source was peripheral blood, collected 60 days after TCRalphabeta/CD19-depleted stem cell transplant. The CDR3: CATSYRFQETQYF. In nucleotides, the CDR3 is TGTGCCACTTCCTACCGCTTCCAAGAGACCCAGTACTTC.